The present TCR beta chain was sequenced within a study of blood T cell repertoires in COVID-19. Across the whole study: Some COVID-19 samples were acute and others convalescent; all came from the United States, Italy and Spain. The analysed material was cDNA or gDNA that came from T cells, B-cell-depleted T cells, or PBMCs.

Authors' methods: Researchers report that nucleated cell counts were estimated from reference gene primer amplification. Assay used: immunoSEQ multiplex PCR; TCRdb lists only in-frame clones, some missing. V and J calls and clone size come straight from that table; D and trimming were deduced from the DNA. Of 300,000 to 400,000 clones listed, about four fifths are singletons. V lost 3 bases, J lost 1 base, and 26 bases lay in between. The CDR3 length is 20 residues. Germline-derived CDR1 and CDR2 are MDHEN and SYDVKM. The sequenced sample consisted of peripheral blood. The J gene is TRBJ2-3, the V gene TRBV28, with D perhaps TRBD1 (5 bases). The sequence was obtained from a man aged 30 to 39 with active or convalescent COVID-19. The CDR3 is CASSFPSGANRVGGTDTQYF. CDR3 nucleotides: TGTGCCAGCAGTTTCCCCTCTGGGGCCAACCGGGTAGGGGGCACAGATACGCAGTATTTT.